This T cell receptor beta chain was sequenced in a study of control samples from healthy donors and cancer patients. The table came from immunoSEQ multiplex PCR; TCRdb's copy has only in-frame clones and leaves some out. The sample yields some 22,000 clones, roughly 85% seen once. The CDR3 has 15 amino acids. Germline V gene data show CDR1 as LGHDT and CDR2 as YNNKEL (reference sequence). V lost 0 bases and J lost 4; bases outside the gene matches: 5. The receptor was isolated from a man aged 55 to 70 with head and neck cancer. Sample: PBMCs. V and J are TRBV3-1 (or the pseudogene TRBV3-2) and TRBJ1-2; 7 nucleotides align to TRBD1. CDR3 bases: TGTGCCAGCAGCCAAGATGTCAGGGGGACCTATGGCTACACCTTC. This sequence encodes CASSQDVRGTYGYTF.